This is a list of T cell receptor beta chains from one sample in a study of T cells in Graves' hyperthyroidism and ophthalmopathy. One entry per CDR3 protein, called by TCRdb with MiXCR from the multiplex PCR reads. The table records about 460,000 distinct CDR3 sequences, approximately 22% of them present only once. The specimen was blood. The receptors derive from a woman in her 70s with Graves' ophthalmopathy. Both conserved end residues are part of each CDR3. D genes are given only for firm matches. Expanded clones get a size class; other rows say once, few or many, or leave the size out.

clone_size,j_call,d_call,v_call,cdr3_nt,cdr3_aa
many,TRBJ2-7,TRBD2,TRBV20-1,TGCAGTGCTAGGAAGCGGGAGCTCGAGCAGTACTTC,CSARKRELEQYF
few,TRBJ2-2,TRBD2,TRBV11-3,TGTGCCAGCAGCCCTTCTAGCGGGAGGATGGGCGGGGAGCTGTTTTTT,CASSPSSGRMGGELFF
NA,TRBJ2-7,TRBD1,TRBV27,TGTGCCAGCAGTTCCCGGGACAGGGGGCTTTACGAGCAGTACTTC,CASSSRDRGLYEQYF
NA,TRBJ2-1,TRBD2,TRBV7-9,TGTGCCAGCAGCTCCAGCGGGAGCCACAATGAGCAGTTCTTC,CASSSSGSHNEQFF
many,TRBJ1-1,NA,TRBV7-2,TGTGCCAGCAGCTCATACAGGGACACTGAAGCTTTCTTT,CASSSYRDTEAFF
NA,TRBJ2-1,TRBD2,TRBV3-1,TGTGCCAGCAGCTCCCGACTAGCGGGGGGGGTCTCCTACAATGAGCAGTTCTTC,CASSSRLAGGVSYNEQFF
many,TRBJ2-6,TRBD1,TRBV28,TGTGCCAGCAGTACAGGGGGGAGCTCTGGGGCCAACGTCCTGACTTTC,CASSTGGSSGANVLTF
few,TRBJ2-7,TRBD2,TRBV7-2,TGTGCCAGCAGCCAGGACGCGGGGGGTTGGGGGGTGAGACAGTACTTC,CASSQDAGGWGVRQYF
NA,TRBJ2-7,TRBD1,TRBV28,TGTGCCAGCAATTTGCAGGGGGCGTTCGAGCAGTACTTC,CASNLQGAFEQYF
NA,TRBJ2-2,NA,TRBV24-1,TGTGCCACCAGCCGAGGTGGGAACACCGGGGAGCTGTTTTTT,CATSRGGNTGELFF
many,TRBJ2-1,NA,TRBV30,TGTGCCTGGAGTCGGGGGAATGAGCAGTTCTTC,CAWSRGNEQFF